This entry lists 12 T cell receptor beta chains sequenced from one sample in a study of blood T cell repertoires in COVID-19. Libraries were prepared by immunoSEQ multiplex PCR; TCRdb keeps only in-frame clonotypes and omits some of them. The table has around 150,000 clones, more than 65% seen once. The sample comprised peripheral blood. These receptors were taken from a woman in her fifties or sixties in a cohort sampled during active or convalescent COVID-19.

This chain connects TRBV18 to TRBJ2-3; D is unresolved. V was clipped by 0 bases and J by 6 bases, with 7 bases between them. The CDR3 runs 13 residues. Per germline, CDR1 KGHSH and CDR2 LQKENI. CDR3 protein: CASSPPRVDTQYF. The DNA for the CDR3 is TGTGCCAGCTCACCACCGAGAGTGGATACGCAGTATTTT.

This clone was seen just once. The V call is TRBV2, the J call TRBJ1-1; D not resolved. Germline V gene lookup returns CDR1 SNHLY and CDR2 FYNNEI. Between the trimmed V and J ends, which lost 8 bases and 4 bases, there was a span of 14 bases. The CDR3 covers 13 residues. The CDR3 reads CASLRFESTEAFF. The DNA of the CDR3 is TGTGCCAGCTTGAGGTTTGAGAGCACTGAAGCTTTCTTT.

The rearrangement uses TRBV4-1 and TRBJ1-3; D ambiguous. Germline V gene data show CDR1 as MGHRA and CDR2 as YSYEKL. The length of the CDR3 is 16 residues. The germline V and J ends were trimmed by 4 bases and 1 base, with 14 bases remaining between them. The CDR3 here is CASSRLGGVSGNTIYF. In DNA form, the CDR3 reads TGCGCCAGCAGCCGCCTCGGCGGGGTATCTGGAAACACCATATATTTT.

This clone was counted a few times. The genes are TRBV7-2 and TRBJ1-2; D is perhaps TRBD1 (5 bases). Trimming took off 3 bases at V and 7 bases at J, with 15 bases between the two ends. The CDR3 runs 14 residues. Germline values: CDR1 SGHTA, CDR2 FQGNSA. The DNA for the CDR3 is TGTGCCAGCAGCTTCCAAGGGGTTAGAGGTGGCTACACCTTC. Amino acids: CASSFQGVRGGYTF.

V and J are TRBV7-9 and TRBJ2-7; D not certain. The V gene lost 5 bases and the J gene lost 2 bases, with 13 bases spanning the gap. Per the germline V gene, CDR1 is SEHNR and CDR2 is FQNEAQ (reference sequence). The CDR3 sequence is 14 residues long. CDR3 protein: CASSPSPGTYEQYF. The CDR3 DNA follows: TGTGCCAGCAGCCCGAGCCCAGGAACCTACGAGCAGTACTTC.

The chain recombines TRBV19 with TRBJ1-5; TRBD1 is a possible D gene (6 bases). Germline lookup yields CDR1 LNHDA and CDR2 SQIVND (reference sequence). The CDR3 is 16 amino acids. Trimming stripped 4 bases from V and 4 bases from J, with 17 bases between. The CDR3 loop is CASSNAPGQLNQPQHF. As DNA, the CDR3 is TGTGCCAGTAGTAATGCCCCCGGACAGTTGAATCAGCCCCAGCATTTT.

This clone was seen a single time. This chain connects TRBV3-1 (or the pseudogene TRBV3-2) to TRBJ1-1, with D maybe TRBD1 (5 bases). The CDR3 loop spans 14 amino acids. V lost 4 bases and J lost 8, with 17 bases in between. CDR1 is LGHDT, CDR2 YNNKEL, per germline (reference sequence). In DNA form, the CDR3 reads TGTGCCAGCAGCCGGGATTGGGGGGACGGGGAAGCTTTCTTT. Translation: CASSRDWGDGEAFF.

The genes are TRBV11-2 and TRBJ1-2; 7 nucleotides match TRBD1. The CDR3 spans 15 residues. Germline-derived CDR1 and CDR2 are SGHAT and FQNNGV. Unmatched junction bases numbered 7, after V lost 1 base and J lost 5 bases. The CDR3: CASSLGTGLGYGYTF. The CDR3 coding sequence is TGTGCCAGCAGCTTAGGGACAGGCCTAGGGTATGGCTACACCTTC.

The rearrangement uses TRBV3-1 (or the pseudogene TRBV3-2) and TRBJ2-1, with 7 positions matching TRBD1. Germline CDR1 and CDR2: LGHDT and YNNKEL (reference sequence). The CDR3 runs 12 residues. V dropped 4 bases and J dropped 11; count of bases not matched to a gene: 5. The CDR3 bases are TGTGCCAGCAGCCCTAAGACAGGGAAGCAGTTCTTC. It is translated as CASSPKTGKQFF.

This clone has only a few counts. The chain is built from TRBV7-8 and TRBJ1-4; D is unclear. CDR1 is SGHVS and CDR2 is FQNEAQ in the germline V gene. V gave up 3 bases and J gave up 5 bases, with 10 bases separating them. CDR3 size: 14 residues. CDR3 sequence (DNA): TGTGCCAGCAGCTTGGGCATGCCCAATGAAAAACTGTTTTTT. This codes for CASSLGMPNEKLFF.

The chain carries TRBV12-3 or TRBV12-4 and TRBJ1-5; D is uncertain. The CDR3 runs to 13 residues. V gave up 3 bases and J gave up 5 bases, with 8 bases separating them. The CDR3 DNA reads as TGTGCCAGCAGTTTGAGGTCCCATCAGCCCCAGCATTTT. It encodes CASSLRSHQPQHF.

The J gene is TRBJ1-1, the V gene TRBV18; D possibly corresponds to TRBD1 (5 bases). The CDR3 loop spans 15 amino acids. The ends were cut back, 3 bases at V and 1 base at J, with 12 bases in the middle. Germline CDR1 and CDR2: KGHSH and LQKENI. In nucleotides, the CDR3 is TGTGCCAGCTCACCCCGGGGGGTGGGGAACACTGAAGCTTTCTTT. Protein: CASSPRGVGNTEAFF. Based on the CDR3 plus reference TRBV18 and TRBJ1-1, the full variable domain is NAGVMQNPRHLVRRRGQEARLRCSPMKGHSHVYWYRQLPEEGLKFMVYLQKENIIDESGMPKERFSAEFPKEGPSILRIQQVVRGDSAAYFCASSPRGVGNTEAFFGQGTRLTVV.